The sequence of this T cell receptor beta chain was determined in a study of cytomegalovirus exposure and HLA in healthy donors. Study-level points and caveats: Several top significant clusters appeared, in a later analysis, to be linked to common viral pathogens. HLA alleles were associated with 15,000 to 20,000 TCR beta sequences in a later analysis at 0.05 false discovery rate. V- and J-gene trimming of TCR beta was linked (in a later analysis) to a missense DCLRE1C variant. CMV antigen specificity of three CMV-associated chains was confirmed in vitro.

The CDR3 runs 20 residues. Per the germline V gene, CDR1 is LGHNT and CDR2 is FRNRAP. V was clipped by 7 bases and J by 0 bases, with 31 bases between them. PCR involved 60 Vbeta and 13 Jbeta primers. Libraries were prepared by immunoSEQ multiplex PCR; TCRdb keeps only in-frame clonotypes and omits some of them. Among roughly 130,000 clones, around 72% were seen once, and the ten largest hold less than 3.5%. Of note for this clone: Antigen specificity is unknown.

Sequenced material: PBMCs. The sequence derives from a human donor in good health. The gene calls are TRBV12-5 and TRBJ2-7, with a possible D match to TRBD1 (6 bases). Here the CDR3 reads CASALMVGRRTGHSSYEQYF. DNA of the CDR3: TGTGCTAGTGCGTTAATGGTCGGCAGAAGAACGGGACACAGCTCCTACGAGCAGTACTTC.